This TCR beta chain comes out of a study of CD8 T cells in ankylosing spondylitis. CDR3 length equals 15 residues. From germline, CDR1 is ENHRY and CDR2 SYGVKD. Losses at the gene ends were 2 bases for V and 2 bases for J; bases not matched to a gene: 3. The study, taken as a whole, reports: One TCR beta motif, made up of eight highly homologous variants, appeared characteristic of ankylosing spondylitis blood. CD8+ disease-linked clones were present at relatively low frequencies in blood. Within matched ankylosing spondylitis synovial fluid, disease-linked clones were reportedly significantly enriched.

Each CDR3 protein is one row after TCRdb ran MiXCR on the 5' RACE reads. The repertoire includes around 330,000 distinct CDR3 sequences, approximately 10% of them detected once, and roughly 9.2% sits in the top ten. This clonotype was recorded at least ten times. Its antigen is undetermined. The TCR originated in a female donor with ankylosing spondylitis or in good health (not recorded which). This chain uses TRBV10-3 with TRBJ2-3; 8 bases map to TRBD1. Sequences were obtained from blood, either unsorted or a sorted T cell fraction (not recorded which). The CDR3 DNA reads TGTGCCATCAGTGAGGGACAGGGAAACACAGATACGCAGTATTTT. Its translation: CAISEGQGNTDTQYF.